This passage covers 6 T cell receptor beta chains from one sample sequenced in a study of cytomegalovirus exposure and HLA in healthy donors. Vbeta (60) and Jbeta (13) primers were used in the PCR. Profiled with immunoSEQ multiplex PCR; TCRdb holds only in-frame clones, not every one. The sample shows 100,000 to 150,000 clones, over 70% of them seen only once. Sequencing was carried out using PBMCs. The origin of the receptors is a woman in her sixties in good health and CMV-seropositive.

The rearrangement links TRBV7-9 to TRBJ1-5; D gene ambiguous. This CDR3 contains 12 residues. Germline V gene sequence: CDR1 SEHNR, CDR2 FQNEAQ (reference sequence). The V end was cut by 1 base, the J end by 11 bases, with 9 bases between. CDR3 sequence: CASSLDRQAQHF. The CDR3 DNA sequence: TGTGCCAGCAGCTTAGACCGCCAGGCCCAGCATTTT.

The chain employs TRBV7-6 and TRBJ2-6; 7 nucleotides match TRBD1. The ends lost 3 bases at V and 2 bases at J; junction bases unmatched: 19. CDR1 is SGHVS, CDR2 FNYEAQ, per germline. There are 21 residues in the CDR3. The CDR3 is CASSFTGAAEPQTPGANVLTF. The CDR3 DNA follows: TGTGCCAGCAGCTTTACAGGGGCCGCGGAACCTCAAACACCTGGGGCCAACGTCCTGACTTTC.

The V gene is TRBV5-1, the J gene TRBJ2-7, with D possibly matching TRBD1 (6 bases). The length of the CDR3 is 15 residues. Germline V gene lookup returns CDR1 SGHRS and CDR2 YFSETQ. V was pared by 4 bases and J by 2 bases, with 16 bases between. In DNA, the CDR3 is TGCGCCAGCAGCACATCACTGGGGGCAGCCTACGAGCAGTACTTC. The encoded protein is CASSTSLGAAYEQYF.

The rearrangement uses TRBV25-1 and TRBJ2-5; 10 bases fit TRBD1. The junction had 7 bases not matched to a gene; V was cut back by 4 bases and J by 5 bases. CDR3 length equals 15 residues. Germline V CDR1 and CDR2: MGHDK, SYGVNS. This chain's CDR3 is CASSGRQGAWETQYF. In DNA form, the CDR3 reads TGTGCCAGCAGTGGAAGACAGGGGGCATGGGAGACCCAGTACTTC.

The rearrangement joins TRBV5-1 to TRBJ1-4; 7 bases align to TRBD1. J lost 5 bases, V lost 2 bases, and 6 bases had no gene match. Germline V lookup: CDR1 SGHRS, CDR2 YFSETQ. The CDR3 runs 15 residues. The CDR3 reads CASSFQGGGNEKLFF. DNA for the CDR3: TGCGCCAGCAGCTTTCAAGGGGGCGGGAATGAAAAACTGTTTTTT.

The chain recombines TRBV19 with TRBJ2-5; 7 nucleotides agree with TRBD1. V dropped 6 bases and J dropped 2; count of bases not matched to a gene: 6. The CDR3 extends over 14 amino acids. Germline V gene data show CDR1 as LNHDA and CDR2 as SQIVND (reference sequence). The CDR3 loop is CASRPGTEQETQYF. CDR3 DNA: TGTGCCAGTAGACCCGGGACAGAGCAAGAGACCCAGTACTTC.